Listed below are T cell receptor beta chains from one sample, sequenced in a study of tumor-infiltrating lymphocytes in oesophageal squamous cell carcinoma. A single record per CDR3 protein comes from TCRdb applying MiXCR to the PCR reads. The sample contains about 16,000 distinct CDR3 sequences, 40% to 45% of which appear only once. Material for sequencing was blood. All receptors come from a female donor with esophageal squamous cell carcinoma. The CDR3 runs from the conserved cysteine through the conserved F or W. The D gene is left open where the match is weak. Clone size, where shown, is once, few, many, or a class for clones that have expanded.

>-|TRBV11-3|TRBJ2-1|-
CASSLGPDNEQFF
TGTGCCAGCAGCTTAGGTCCGGACAATGAGCAGTTCTTC
>TRBD2|TRBV7-3|TRBJ2-3|-
CASSLGGSGRGDTQYF
TGTGCCAGCAGCTTAGGCGGGAGCGGCCGGGGAGATACGCAGTATTTT
>-|TRBV5-5|TRBJ2-2|many
CASSLDLFPGELFF
TGTGCCAGCAGCTTGGATCTCTTCCCCGGGGAGCTGTTTTTT
>TRBD2|TRBV7-9|TRBJ2-3|-
CASSLGASGPTDTQYF
TGTGCCAGCAGCTTAGGGGCTAGCGGCCCGACAGATACGCAGTATTTT
>TRBD1|TRBV12-3/TRBV12-4|TRBJ2-7|-
CASRPTGAYNEQYF
TGTGCCAGCAGACCGACAGGGGCCTACAATGAGCAGTACTTC
>-|TRBV9|TRBJ2-3|-
CASSVAGLKTGELYF
TGTGCCAGCAGCGTAGCGGGACTGAAGACCGGGGAGCTGTATTTT
>TRBD2|TRBV6-1|TRBJ2-2|-
CASRNAGGPIGELFF
TGTGCCAGCAGGAATGCGGGAGGGCCGATCGGGGAGCTGTTTTTT
>-|TRBV7-9|TRBJ2-7|many
CASSRLGQLTYNEQYF
TGTGCCAGCAGCCGCCTAGGGCAGCTGACCTACAATGAGCAGTACTTC
>TRBD1|TRBV6-1|TRBJ2-7|-
CASSKTGAEPYEQYF
TGTGCCAGCAGTAAAACAGGGGCGGAACCCTACGAGCAGTACTTC
>-|TRBV7-6|TRBJ2-1|-
CASSFGGRNEQFF
TGTGCCAGCAGCTTTGGTGGCAGGAATGAGCAGTTCTTC
>-|TRBV6-6|TRBJ1-6|many
CASSYSSGHPFHF
TGTGCCAGCAGTTACTCCTCGGGACACCCCTTCCACTTT
>TRBD2|TRBV11-2|TRBJ2-7|-
CASSLEGGVKQYF
TGTGCCAGCAGCCTAGAGGGAGGGGTGAAGCAGTACTTC
>-|TRBV10-3|TRBJ1-1|medium-sized
CAIRTGNTEAFF
TGTGCCATCAGGACAGGGAACACTGAAGCTTTCTTT
>TRBD1|TRBV7-9|TRBJ2-7|many
CASSKRDRGYNEQYF
TGTGCCAGCAGCAAACGGGACAGGGGTTACAATGAGCAGTACTTC
>TRBD2|TRBV11-1|TRBJ2-5|-
CASSQGASGGQQETQYF
TGTGCCAGCAGCCAGGGGGCTAGCGGGGGACAACAAGAGACCCAGTACTTC
>TRBD2|TRBV27|TRBJ2-1|many
CASKLAGGHEQFF
TGTGCCAGCAAGCTAGCGGGGGGGCATGAGCAGTTCTTC
>-|TRBV30|TRBJ1-1|-
CAWSTRRVIMNTEAFF
TGTGCCTGGAGTACCCGCAGGGTAATCATGAACACTGAAGCTTTCTTT
>TRBD2|TRBV2|TRBJ2-3|-
CASRGTSGLDTQYF
TGTGCCAGCAGGGGGACTAGCGGGCTAGATACGCAGTATTTT
>TRBD1|TRBV12-3/TRBV12-4|TRBJ2-7|large
CASSSSTGDYEQYF
TGTGCCAGCAGTTCCTCGACAGGGGACTACGAGCAGTACTTC
>-|TRBV10-1|TRBJ2-2|-
CASSIGSGELFF
TGCGCCAGCAGTATAGGTTCCGGGGAGCTGTTTTTT
>-|TRBV6-1|TRBJ2-1|few
CASSEPWRKNEQFF
TGTGCCAGCAGTGAACCCTGGCGTAAGAATGAGCAGTTCTTC
>-|TRBV7-2|TRBJ2-5|-
CASSLRQGKRETQYF
TGTGCCAGCAGCTTAAGGCAGGGGAAACGAGAGACCCAGTACTTC
>-|TRBV28|TRBJ2-5|-
CASSSGGIQETQYF
TGTGCCAGCAGTTCGGGTGGAATTCAAGAGACCCAGTACTTC
>-|TRBV7-2|TRBJ2-1|-
CASSSGPGGSYNEQFF
TGTGCCAGCAGCTCCGGCCCTGGAGGCTCCTACAATGAGCAGTTCTTC
>-|TRBV19|TRBJ2-7|-
CASRDLRTAYYEQYF
TGTGCCAGTAGAGACCTAAGGACGGCCTACTACGAGCAGTACTTC
>-|TRBV24-1|TRBJ2-6|many
CATSDLRGSGANVLTF
TGTGCCACCAGTGATTTGAGGGGTTCTGGGGCCAACGTCCTGACTTTC
>TRBD2|TRBV7-2|TRBJ2-3|medium-sized
CASSISGSTDTQYF
TGTGCCAGCAGCATTAGCGGGAGCACAGATACGCAGTATTTT
>TRBD2|TRBV6-6|TRBJ2-6|once
CASTLGLAGGWANVLTF
TGTGCCAGCACCCTCGGACTAGCGGGGGGGTGGGCCAACGTCCTGACTTTC
>-|TRBV7-2|TRBJ1-2|-
CASSLQSGVIYGYTF
TGTGCCAGCAGCTTACAGTCCGGGGTAATCTATGGCTACACCTTC